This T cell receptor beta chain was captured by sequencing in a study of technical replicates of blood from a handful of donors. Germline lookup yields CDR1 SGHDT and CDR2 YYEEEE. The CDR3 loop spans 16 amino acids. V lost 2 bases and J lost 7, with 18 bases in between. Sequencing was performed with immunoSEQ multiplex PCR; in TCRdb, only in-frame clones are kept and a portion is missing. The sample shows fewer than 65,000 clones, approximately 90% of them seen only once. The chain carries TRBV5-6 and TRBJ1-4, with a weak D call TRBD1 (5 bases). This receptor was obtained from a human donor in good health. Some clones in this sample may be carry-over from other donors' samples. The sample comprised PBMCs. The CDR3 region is CASSLWQGKGGEKLFF. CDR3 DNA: TGTGCCAGCAGCTTATGGCAGGGCAAGGGTGGTGAAAAACTGTTTTTT.